Each of the 27 T cell receptor beta chains below was sequenced from the same sample in a study of cytomegalovirus exposure and HLA in healthy donors. Sequencing used immunoSEQ multiplex PCR; TCRdb keeps in-frame clones, though not all of them. Of 150,000 or so clones listed, around 93% are singletons. Material for sequencing was PBMCs. These receptors were obtained from a young man in good health and CMV-seropositive.

In its sample, this clone was seen once. In DNA, the CDR3 is TGTGCCAGCAGTTATACGGTGAACACTGAAGCTTTCTTT. As protein: CASSYTVNTEAFF. This chain links TRBV6-6 with TRBJ1-1; D is undetermined. Trimming left V 3 bases short and J 0 bases short, with 5 bases between. The CDR3 loop spans 13 amino acids. The germline V gene has CDR1 MNHNY and CDR2 SVGAGI (reference sequence).

The chain couples TRBV9 to TRBJ2-3, with 8 bases fitting TRBD1. Germline V lookup: CDR1 SGDLS, CDR2 YYNGEE. The V and J ends lost 4 bases and 6 bases, in that order; junction bases with no gene match: 4. This CDR3 is built from 13 residues. CDR3 nucleotides: TGTGCCAGCAGCCTAACAGGGGGGGATACGCAGTATTTT. It specifies CASSLTGGDTQYF.

The CDR3 sequence is CASRDLQGIQETQYF. Here the CDR3 DNA reads TGTGCCAGCAGGGACCTCCAGGGGATCCAAGAGACCCAGTACTTC. The J gene is TRBJ2-5, the V gene TRBV6-6, with a possible D match to TRBD1 (6 bases). With 6 bases removed from V and 1 base from J, the gap between germline ends came to 15 bases. The CDR3 runs to 15 residues. The V gene's germline CDR1 is MNHNY and CDR2 SVGAGI (reference sequence).

This clone is a singleton in its sample. CDR3 in amino acids: CASSLGPGEANTGELFF. The CDR3 DNA is TGTGCCAGCAGCTTGGGCCCGGGGGAAGCGAACACCGGGGAGCTGTTTTTT. The rearrangement links TRBV5-6 to TRBJ2-2, with a weak D call TRBD2 (6 bases). Trimming pared 0 bases from V and 0 bases from J, leaving 12 bases between. This CDR3 is built from 17 residues. CDR1 is SGHDT and CDR2 is YYEEEE in the germline V gene.

The rearrangement links TRBV6-1 to TRBJ2-7; TRBD2 matches at 10 bases. The CDR3 totals 14 residues. CDR1 and CDR2 (germline): MNHNS, SASEGT. Germline trimming cut 6 bases from V and 1 base from J; bases unmatched to any gene: 3. The CDR3 coding sequence is TGTGCCAGCAGATTAGCGGGGGGTTCCTACGAGCAGTACTTC. As protein: CASRLAGGSYEQYF.

This chain links TRBV5-4 with TRBJ2-3; possible D gene TRBD2, 6 bases. Trimming removed 4 bases at V and 6 bases at J, with 15 bases between. Germline V gene sequence: CDR1 SGHNT, CDR2 YYREEE (reference sequence). This CDR3 is built from 14 residues. The CDR3 DNA reads as TGTGCCAGCAGCCCAAGCTGGAGGGGCGATACGCAGTATTTT. Translating it yields CASSPSWRGDTQYF.

The V and J genes are TRBV5-1 and TRBJ2-1; D gene uncertain. The CDR3 length is 16 residues. V lost 0 bases and J lost 1, with 11 bases in between. Germline loops: CDR1 SGHRS, CDR2 YFSETQ. The CDR3 coding sequence is TGCGCCAGCAGCTTGGCCGGGTCCCCGTCCTACAATGAGCAGTTCTTC. It encodes CASSLAGSPSYNEQFF.

V and J are TRBV6-1 and TRBJ2-1, with 13 bases aligning to TRBD2. The CDR3 has 15 amino acids. J lost 8 bases, V lost 6 bases, and 7 bases had no gene match. The V gene's germline CDR1 is MNHNS and CDR2 SASEGT. The CDR3 coding sequence is TGTGCCAGCAGGACTAGCGGGAGGCAACCCCATGAGCAGTTCTTC. This sequence encodes CASRTSGRQPHEQFF.

The J gene is TRBJ1-2, the V gene TRBV12-5; no definite D call. CDR1 is LGHNT and CDR2 is FRNRAP in the germline V gene. The CDR3 is made up of 20 amino acids. V shed 2 bases and J shed 4 bases, with 29 bases lying between them. The CDR3 DNA is TGTGCTAGTGGTTTGCCACAGTTGAAGAGGAGGATATTCACATCCTATGGCTACACCTTC. Translated: CASGLPQLKRRIFTSYGYTF. Based on the CDR3 plus reference TRBV12-5 and TRBJ1-2, the full variable domain is DARVTQTPRHKVTEMGQEVTMRCQPILGHNTVFWYRQTMMQGLELLAYFRNRAPLDDSGMPKDRFSAEMPDATLATLKIQPSEPRDSAVYFCASGLPQLKRRIFTSYGYTFGSGTRLTVV.

This chain connects TRBV5-4 to TRBJ2-3; D may be TRBD2 (5 bases). Trimming took off 2 bases at V and 4 bases at J, with 8 bases between the two ends. CDR3 length: 13 residues. CDR1 and CDR2 (germline): SGHNT, YYREEE (reference sequence). CDR3 nucleotide sequence: TGTGCCAGCAGCTTACTAGAGGCAGATACGCAGTATTTT. It translates to CASSLLEADTQYF.

There are a few counts of this clone. The chain couples TRBV5-1 to TRBJ1-1; 7 bases map to TRBD1. The CDR3 totals 14 residues. The germline gives CDR1 SGHRS, CDR2 YFSETQ. V dropped 6 bases and J dropped 0; count of bases not matched to a gene: 5. CDR3 nucleotides: TGCGCCAGCAATGAGGGGACAGTGAACACTGAAGCTTTCTTT. Translated, it gives CASNEGTVNTEAFF.

V usage is TRBV29-1 and J usage is TRBJ1-4, with D unresolved. This CDR3 region has 11 residues. V was shortened by 3 bases and J by 5 bases, with 4 bases between the two germline ends. Per the germline V gene, CDR1 is SQVTM and CDR2 is ANQGSEA. The CDR3 region is CSVDANEKLFF. For the CDR3, the DNA is TGCAGCGTTGATGCGAATGAAAAACTGTTTTTT. The full variable domain, rest sourced from reference TRBV29-1 and TRBJ1-4, is SAVISQKPSRDICQRGTSLTIQCQVDSQVTMMFWYRQQPGQSLTLIATANQGSEATYESGFVIDKFPISRPNLTFSTLTVSNMSPEDSSIYLCSVDANEKLFFGSGTQLSVL.

Regarding this clone: At one end, the junction sequence differs from germline, possibly due to a read error. This rearrangement joins TRBV10-3 to TRBJ1-2; 9 bases line up with TRBD1. Per germline, CDR1 ENHRY and CDR2 SYGVKD. CDR3 length equals 14 residues. DNA for the CDR3: TGTGCCATCAGTGAGTCAAACTACAGGGGGCTAGTGTTCTTC. Amino acids: CAISESNYRGLVFF.

The chain links TRBV11-2 to TRBJ2-1, with TRBD2 identical over 9 bases. Germline V gene lookup returns CDR1 SGHAT and CDR2 FQNNGV. V was pared by 4 bases and J by 4 bases, with 2 bases of the junction left unmatched. This CDR3 is 14 amino acids long. The CDR3 DNA sequence: TGTGCCAGCAGCTCGGGACTAGCTTACAATGAGCAGTTCTTC. Its protein product is CASSSGLAYNEQFF.

This clone has just a few counts. V is TRBV5-4 and J is TRBJ2-7; D is uncertain. The V end lost 0 bases, the J end lost 0 bases, and 7 bases lay between the germline ends. Germline V gene sequence: CDR1 SGHNT, CDR2 YYREEE (reference sequence). This CDR3 contains 14 residues. The chain's CDR3 is CASSLGRSSYEQYF. CDR3 DNA: TGTGCCAGCAGCTTGGGTCGGAGCTCCTACGAGCAGTACTTC.

The chain joins TRBV7-6 to TRBJ2-1; 13 nucleotides match TRBD2. The CDR3 extends over 15 amino acids. Per the germline V gene, CDR1 is SGHVS and CDR2 is FNYEAQ. Losses at the gene ends were 5 bases for V and 9 bases for J; bases not matched to a gene: 7. CDR3 amino acids: CASSLRTSGSGEQFF. In nucleotides, the CDR3 is TGTGCCAGCAGCCTGAGGACTAGCGGGAGTGGTGAGCAGTTCTTC.

This rearrangement joins TRBV2 to TRBJ2-1; 7 nucleotides match TRBD2. Per germline, CDR1 SNHLY and CDR2 FYNNEI. CDR3 length: 13 residues. V trimming: 4 bases; J trimming: 5 bases; junction bases outside the gene matches: 2. CDR3: CASSGGRDNEQFF. CDR3 coding DNA: TGTGCCAGCAGTGGGGGGAGGGACAATGAGCAGTTCTTC. The entire variable domain, with the rest obtained from reference TRBV2 and TRBJ2-1, is as follows: EPEVTQTPSHQVTQMGQEVILRCVPISNHLYFYWYRQILGQKVEFLVSFYNNEISEKSEIFDDQFSVERPDGSNFTLKIRSTKLEDSAMYFCASSGGRDNEQFFGPGTRLTVL.

This clone was seen just once. In nucleotides, the CDR3 is TGCGCCAGCAGCTTAGGGGTCAATGAGCAGTTCTTC. This translates into CASSLGVNEQFF. V is TRBV5-1 and J is TRBJ2-1; D is possibly TRBD1 (5 bases). Between the trimmed V and J ends, which lost 2 bases and 6 bases, there was a span of 6 bases. From germline, CDR1 is SGHRS and CDR2 YFSETQ. The CDR3 is made up of 12 amino acids.

The rearrangement links TRBV5-4 to TRBJ2-1; 13 nucleotides match TRBD2. Germline CDR1 SGHNT, CDR2 YYREEE (reference sequence). After removal of 3 bases from V and 2 bases from J, the junction contained 8 bases not matched to a gene. There are 18 residues in the CDR3. CDR3: CASSSGTSGIITYNEQFF. CDR3 DNA sequence: TGTGCCAGCAGCTCCGGGACTAGCGGGATAATAACCTACAATGAGCAGTTCTTC.

This clone has only one observation. The V gene is TRBV5-8, the J gene TRBJ2-5; 15 bases match TRBD2. With 4 bases clipped from V and 4 bases from J, the junction kept 2 bases outside the gene matches. The CDR3 sequence is 15 residues long. Germline lookup yields CDR1 SGHTS and CDR2 YDEGEE. This CDR3 reads CASSRGLAGGETQYF. The CDR3 nucleotides are TGTGCCAGCAGCAGGGGACTAGCGGGAGGAGAGACCCAGTACTTC. Drawing the rest from reference TRBV5-8 and TRBJ2-5, the complete variable domain is EAGVTQSPTHLIKTRGQQATLRCSPISGHTSVYWYQQALGLGLQFLLWYDEGEERNRGNFPPRFSGRQFPNYSSELNVNALELEDSALYLCASSRGLAGGETQYFGPGTRLLVL.

The CDR3 sequence is CASSEHGRPNEQFF. In nucleotides, the CDR3 is TGTGCCAGCAGTGAACACGGGAGGCCCAATGAGCAGTTCTTC. The rearrangement joins TRBV25-1 to TRBJ2-1, with 7 bases fitting TRBD2. CDR1 is MGHDK, CDR2 SYGVNS, per germline. Trimming took 2 bases from V and 6 from J; bases not matched to a gene: 4. CDR3 length equals 14 residues.

The rearrangement joins TRBV2 to TRBJ1-1; 9 bases match TRBD1. Trimming at V came to 6 bases and at J to 11 bases, leaving 10 bases not matched to a gene. Germline V gene sequence: CDR1 SNHLY, CDR2 FYNNEI. This CDR3 has 13 residues. The CDR3 loop reads CASSLGQGTVAFF. The DNA of the CDR3 is TGTGCCAGCAGCTTAGGACAGGGGACTGTGGCTTTCTTT.

This clone was seen just once. The chain carries TRBV28 and TRBJ2-1; 12 bases agree with TRBD2. CDR1 is MDHEN and CDR2 is SYDVKM in the germline V gene. Unmatched junction bases numbered 7, after V lost 8 bases and J lost 8 bases. CDR3 length equals 14 residues. CDR3 residues: CASWTSGISDEQFF. CDR3 DNA: TGTGCCAGCTGGACTAGCGGGATTTCGGATGAGCAGTTCTTC.

This rearrangement joins TRBV2 to TRBJ2-1; TRBD1 matches at 9 bases. CDR1 and CDR2 (germline): SNHLY, FYNNEI. The junction had 4 bases not matched to a gene; V was cut back by 6 bases and J by 7 bases. The CDR3 totals 13 residues. CDR3 sequence: CASSGTGSNEQFF. CDR3 coding DNA: TGTGCCAGCAGCGGGACAGGGAGTAATGAGCAGTTCTTC.

This chain joins TRBV11-2 and TRBJ2-2; a weak D match, TRBD2 (6 bases). Per the germline V gene, CDR1 is SGHAT and CDR2 is FQNNGV. The germline V and J ends were trimmed by 6 bases and 5 bases, with 13 bases remaining between them. This CDR3 has 14 amino acids. The CDR3 DNA reads as TGTGCCAGCAGTCTAGTTCGGGGGACCGGGGAGCTGTTTTTT. Translating gives CASSLVRGTGELFF.

The chain recombines TRBV5-1 with TRBJ2-7; D is perhaps TRBD2 (6 bases). CDR3 length equals 14 residues. Germline CDR1 is SGHRS and CDR2 is YFSETQ. Trimming took off 7 bases at V and 1 base at J, with 15 bases between the two ends. The CDR3 region has the DNA TGCGCCAGCGCGAGGCGGGAACTGTCCTACGAGCAGTACTTC. Translation: CASARRELSYEQYF.

The chain has TRBV6-1 and TRBJ1-1, with D perhaps matching TRBD1 (5 bases). Germline CDR1 MNHNS, CDR2 SASEGT. The V end lost 4 bases, the J end lost 7 bases, and 13 bases lay between the germline ends. The CDR3 consists of 13 residues. The CDR3 protein is CASSVREGNEAFF. CDR3 in DNA: TGTGCCAGCAGTGTGAGGGAGGGGAATGAAGCTTTCTTT.